These 20 T cell receptor beta chains share one sample of origin, sequenced in a study of blood T cell repertoires in COVID-19. Using immunoSEQ multiplex PCR, the repertoire was profiled, and TCRdb retains in-frame clones only, with some absent. The data show about 99,000 clones, 84% seen once. Material: peripheral blood. These receptors came from a man aged 65 to 79 with active or convalescent COVID-19.

This clone was counted only a few times. This rearrangement joins TRBV28 to TRBJ1-2; no clear D. The ends were cut back, 5 bases at V and 7 bases at J, with 17 bases in the middle. The length of the CDR3 is 14 residues. The germline CDR1 and CDR2 sequences are MDHEN and SYDVKM. The CDR3 is CASSPQTTTSGYTF. CDR3 nucleotides: TGTGCCAGCAGTCCCCAGACAACCACCAGTGGCTACACCTTC.

The CDR3 DNA is TGCGCCAGCAGCGGCCAGGGGTTCTCCTACGAGCAGTACTTC. The encoded protein is CASSGQGFSYEQYF. The V call is TRBV5-1, the J call TRBJ2-7, with D maybe TRBD1 (6 bases). Trimming took 4 bases from V and 0 from J, leaving 11 bases between them. This CDR3 contains 14 residues. Per the germline V gene, CDR1 is SGHRS and CDR2 is YFSETQ.

The V call is TRBV5-5, the J call TRBJ1-6, with D unresolved. Germline V lookup: CDR1 SGHKS, CDR2 YYEKEE (reference sequence). The CDR3 covers 14 residues. V was clipped by 1 base and J by 8 bases, with 10 bases between them. CDR3 DNA sequence: TGTGCCAGCAGCTTGAAACACGGAGATTCACCCCTCCACTTT. This codes for CASSLKHGDSPLHF.

This chain links TRBV5-1 with TRBJ2-3; D is ambiguous. V dropped 1 base and J dropped 4 bases, with 13 bases sitting between them. From germline, CDR1 is SGHRS and CDR2 YFSETQ. The CDR3 is 15 amino acids. The CDR3 nucleotides are TGCGCCAGCAGCTTGTCGGGTGACTCGGCAGATACGCAGTATTTT. This translates into CASSLSGDSADTQYF. Complete variable domain (other parts from reference TRBV5-1 and TRBJ2-3): KAGVTQTPRYLIKTRGQQVTLSCSPISGHRSVSWYQQTPGQGLQFLFEYFSETQRNKGNFPGRFSGRQFSNSRSEMNVSTLELGDSALYLCASSLSGDSADTQYFGPGTRLTVL.

This clone was recorded once. This specimen includes other DNA sequences encoding the same CDR3. The chain couples TRBV5-6 to TRBJ2-7; TRBD2 matches 11 bases. Losses at the gene ends were 3 bases for V and 0 bases for J; bases not matched to a gene: 5. CDR1 and CDR2 (germline): SGHDT, YYEEEE. This CDR3 is built from 16 residues. The CDR3 DNA follows: TGTGCCAGCAGCTCTCCGGGACTAGCGGCCTCCTACGAGCAGTACTTC. Its translation is CASSSPGLAASYEQYF.

This clone was observed once. The J gene is TRBJ2-1, the V gene TRBV28; 11 positions agree with TRBD2. From germline, CDR1 is MDHEN and CDR2 SYDVKM. Trimming removed 6 bases from V and 3 bases from J; junction bases left unmatched: 7. This CDR3 comprises 16 residues. In nucleotides, the CDR3 is TGTGCCAGCAGCTCCCATGGGACTAGCGGCTACAATGAGCAGTTCTTC. Translated: CASSSHGTSGYNEQFF. The entire variable domain, with the rest obtained from reference TRBV28 and TRBJ2-1, is as follows: DVKVTQSSRYLVKRTGEKVFLECVQDMDHENMFWYRQDPGLGLRLIYFSYDVKMKEKGDIPEGYSVSREKKERFSLILESASTNQTSMYLCASSSHGTSGYNEQFFGPGTRLTVL.

This clone occurred once. The chain couples TRBV29-1 to TRBJ1-1; 7 nucleotides align to TRBD1. This CDR3 region has 14 residues. Looked up from germline, CDR1 is SQVTM and CDR2 is ANQGSEA. After removal of 6 bases from V and 0 bases from J, the junction contained 7 bases not matched to a gene. In nucleotides, the CDR3 is TGCAGCGTCCGGGACAGCTTTATGAACACTGAAGCTTTCTTT. It yields the protein CSVRDSFMNTEAFF.

The chain links TRBV18 to TRBJ2-7; TRBD1 aligns across 7 bases. Germline loops: CDR1 KGHSH, CDR2 LQKENI. The CDR3 contains 15 residues. The trim removed 3 bases at V and 5 bases at J, leaving 10 bases unmatched. CDR3 nucleotides: TGTGCCAGCTCACCGACAGGGAACCCCCTTCACGAGCAGTACTTC. Protein product: CASSPTGNPLHEQYF.

The rearrangement links TRBV5-5 to TRBJ2-5, with 15 bases that match TRBD2. This CDR3 is built from 16 residues. The V segment lost 4 bases and the J segment 5 bases; nucleotides outside the gene matches: 6. CDR1 is SGHKS, CDR2 YYEKEE, per germline (reference sequence). CDR3 nucleotides: TGTGCCAGCAGCCTTACCGGGACTAGCGGGGGGGAGACCCAGTACTTC. Protein sequence: CASSLTGTSGGETQYF.

This chain connects TRBV18 to TRBJ2-3; 10 positions match TRBD1. Trimming cost V 6 bases and J 2 bases; bases outside gene matches: 5. CDR3 length: 15 residues. The germline V gene encodes CDR1 KGHSH and CDR2 LQKENI. CDR3 residues: CASSRTGGTTDTQYF. DNA for the CDR3: TGTGCCAGCTCCCGGACAGGGGGGACCACAGATACGCAGTATTTT.

This chain links TRBV2 with TRBJ2-2, with 7 positions matching TRBD2. V lost 6 bases, J lost 1 base, and 5 bases stayed unmatched. The CDR3 runs 15 residues. CDR1 and CDR2 from the germline V gene are SNHLY and FYNNEI. The DNA for the CDR3 is TGTGCCAGCAGCCCGGGGGGAAGGAACACCGGGGAGCTGTTTTTT. As protein: CASSPGGRNTGELFF.

The sample holds a few counts of this clone. This rearrangement joins TRBV13 to TRBJ1-4; perhaps TRBD1 as D (5 bases). Trimming pared 2 bases from V and 8 bases from J, leaving 12 bases between. The germline V gene has CDR1 PRHDT and CDR2 FYEKMQ (reference sequence). The CDR3 runs 14 residues. The CDR3 sequence: CASSLLSRGEKLFF. CDR3 nucleotides: TGTGCCAGCAGCTTACTTTCTAGGGGAGAAAAACTGTTTTTT.

The sample holds one count of this clone. The rearrangement uses TRBV12-5 and TRBJ2-5, with 10 bases lining up with TRBD1. This CDR3 is built from 15 residues. With V trimmed by 7 bases and J by 5 bases, 10 bases remained unmatched. The germline gives CDR1 LGHNT, CDR2 FRNRAP. This CDR3 reads CASAPGTGELETQYF. The CDR3 region has the DNA TGTGCTAGTGCTCCGGGGACAGGGGAGTTGGAGACCCAGTACTTC.

This clone was observed a single time. The CDR3 here is CASSQGRTEAFF. CDR3 in DNA: TGTGCCAGCAGCCAGGGGAGGACTGAAGCTTTCTTT. The J gene is TRBJ1-1, the V gene TRBV3-1 (or the pseudogene TRBV3-2); unclear D gene. CDR1 and CDR2 from the germline V gene are LGHDT and YNNKEL (reference sequence). CDR3 size: 12 residues. The germline V and J ends were trimmed by 3 bases and 5 bases, with 7 bases remaining between them.

The rearrangement joins TRBV21-1 to TRBJ2-1; TRBD1, the table's D call, lacks a check against the DNA. TRBV21-1 is recorded as a pseudogene. This CDR3 spans 18 amino acids. This chain's CDR3 is CASPWTGGGWGSYNEQFF. CDR3 DNA: TGTGCCAGCCCTTGGACAGGGGGCGGCTGGGGCTCCTACAATGAGCAGTTCTTC.

Ten or more counts support this clone. This chain links TRBV9 with TRBJ1-1; D may be TRBD1 (6 bases). CDR1 and CDR2 from the germline V gene are SGDLS and YYNGEE. The ends were cut back, 2 bases at V and 6 bases at J, with 14 bases in the middle. The length of the CDR3 is 14 residues. The CDR3 sequence is CASSVGFPGAEAFF. As DNA, the CDR3 is TGTGCCAGCAGCGTCGGGTTCCCAGGGGCTGAAGCTTTCTTT. The full variable domain, its missing parts supplied by reference TRBV9 and TRBJ1-1, is DSGVTQTPKHLITATGQRVTLRCSPRSGDLSVYWYQQSLDQGLQFLIQYYNGEERAKGNILERFSAQQFPDLHSELNLSSLELGDSALYFCASSVGFPGAEAFFGQGTRLTVV.

The V call is TRBV5-4, the J call TRBJ2-5; TRBD1 agrees at 8 bases. Germline CDR1 and CDR2: SGHNT and YYREEE (reference sequence). V lost 4 bases, J lost 5 bases, and 7 bases stayed unmatched. The CDR3 sequence is 14 residues long. The CDR3 region is CASSRTGQEETQYF. CDR3 nucleotide sequence: TGTGCCAGCAGCCGGACAGGGCAGGAGGAGACCCAGTACTTC.

The chain joins TRBV6-6 to TRBJ1-1; no definite D call. This CDR3 has 14 amino acids. Trimming left V 2 bases short and J 2 bases short, with 9 bases between. Germline values: CDR1 MNHNY, CDR2 SVGAGI (reference sequence). The CDR3 spells CASSYPHRNTEAFF. The CDR3 DNA reads as TGTGCCAGCAGTTACCCCCACAGAAACACTGAAGCTTTCTTT.

The chain combines TRBV5-1 with TRBJ2-3, with 11 bases fitting TRBD2. The V and J ends lost 0 bases and 1 base, in that order; junction bases with no gene match: 4. This CDR3 region has 17 residues. Germline values: CDR1 SGHRS, CDR2 YFSETQ. CDR3 nucleotide sequence: TGCGCCAGCAGCTTGGACGTTAGCGGGGGGGGCACAGATACGCAGTATTTT. Protein product: CASSLDVSGGGTDTQYF. Using reference TRBV5-1 and TRBJ2-3 for the parts outside the CDR3, the full variable domain is KAGVTQTPRYLIKTRGQQVTLSCSPISGHRSVSWYQQTPGQGLQFLFEYFSETQRNKGNFPGRFSGRQFSNSRSEMNVSTLELGDSALYLCASSLDVSGGGTDTQYFGPGTRLTVL.

This chain joins TRBV7-2 and TRBJ2-6; maybe TRBD2 (6 bases). This CDR3 is built from 17 residues. Germline V CDR1 and CDR2: SGHTA, FQGNSA. The germline V and J ends were trimmed by 7 bases and 0 bases, with 16 bases remaining between them. This CDR3 is CASNQGGGSSGANVLTF. CDR3 nucleotide sequence: TGTGCCAGCAACCAAGGTGGGGGGAGCTCTGGGGCCAACGTCCTGACTTTC.